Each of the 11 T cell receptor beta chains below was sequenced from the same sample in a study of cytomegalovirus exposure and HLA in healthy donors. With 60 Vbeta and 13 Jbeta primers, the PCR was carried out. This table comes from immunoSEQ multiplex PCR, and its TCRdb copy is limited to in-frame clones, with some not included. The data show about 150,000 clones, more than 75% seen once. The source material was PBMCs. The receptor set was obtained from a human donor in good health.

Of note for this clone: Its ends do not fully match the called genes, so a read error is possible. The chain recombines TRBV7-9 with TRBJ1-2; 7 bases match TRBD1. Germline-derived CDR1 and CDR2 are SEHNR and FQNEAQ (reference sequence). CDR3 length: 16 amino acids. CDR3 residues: CASSLAVGTAAKGYPF. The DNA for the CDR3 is TGTGCCAGCAGCTTAGCGGTTGGGACAGCCGCGAAGGGCTACCCCTTC. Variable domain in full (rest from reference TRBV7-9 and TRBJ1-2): DTGVSQNPRHKITKRGQNVTFRCDPISEHNRLYWYRQTLGQGPEFLTYFQNEAQLEKSRLLSDRFSAERPKGSFSTLEIQRTEQGDSAMYLCASSLAVGTAAKGYPFGSGTRLTVV.

CDR3 nucleotide sequence: TGTGCCAGCAGCATCAGGGACAATCAGCCCCAGCATTTT. Residues: CASSIRDNQPQHF. V is TRBV7-2 and J is TRBJ1-5; tentative D call: TRBD1 (5 bases). The CDR3 loop spans 13 amino acids. Per the germline V gene, CDR1 is SGHTA and CDR2 is FQGNSA. Deletions cut 5 bases from V and 3 bases from J, with 8 bases between.

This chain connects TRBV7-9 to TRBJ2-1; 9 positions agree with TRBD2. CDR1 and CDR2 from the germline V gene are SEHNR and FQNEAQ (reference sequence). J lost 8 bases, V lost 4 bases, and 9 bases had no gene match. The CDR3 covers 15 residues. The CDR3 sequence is CASSSGLAQVHEQFF. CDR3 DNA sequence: TGTGCCAGCAGCTCCGGACTAGCGCAGGTTCATGAGCAGTTCTTC.

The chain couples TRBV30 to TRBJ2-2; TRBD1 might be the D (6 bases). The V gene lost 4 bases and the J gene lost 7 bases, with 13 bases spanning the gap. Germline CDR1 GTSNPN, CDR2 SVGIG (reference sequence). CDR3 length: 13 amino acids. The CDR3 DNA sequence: TGTGCCTGGACCAACAGGGTTGGCGGGGAGCTGTTTTTT. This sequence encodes CAWTNRVGGELFF.

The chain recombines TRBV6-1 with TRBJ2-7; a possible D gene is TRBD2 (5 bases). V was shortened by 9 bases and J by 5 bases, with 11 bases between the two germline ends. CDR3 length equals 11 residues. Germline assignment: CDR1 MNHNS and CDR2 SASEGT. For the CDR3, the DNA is TGTGCCAGTCCTAGAGGGCACGAGCAGTACTTC. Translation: CASPRGHEQYF.

The CDR3 protein is CASSPGTLGTDTQYF. The CDR3 bases are TGTGCCAGCAGCCCGGGGACATTAGGCACAGATACGCAGTATTTT. V is TRBV7-2 and J is TRBJ2-3; tentatively, D is TRBD1 (6 bases). Germline V CDR1 and CDR2: SGHTA, FQGNSA. Trimming took off 5 bases at V and 1 base at J, with 13 bases between the two ends. The CDR3 has 15 residues.

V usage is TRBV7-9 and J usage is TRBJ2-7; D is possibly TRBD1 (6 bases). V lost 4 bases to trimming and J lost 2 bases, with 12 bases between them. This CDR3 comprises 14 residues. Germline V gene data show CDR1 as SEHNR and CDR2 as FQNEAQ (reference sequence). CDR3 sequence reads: CASSWAGAAYEQYF. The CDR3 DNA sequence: TGTGCCAGCAGCTGGGCAGGGGCCGCCTACGAGCAGTACTTC.

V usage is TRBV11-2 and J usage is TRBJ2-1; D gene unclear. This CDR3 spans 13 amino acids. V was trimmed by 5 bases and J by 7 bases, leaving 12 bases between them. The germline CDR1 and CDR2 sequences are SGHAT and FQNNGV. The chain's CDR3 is CASSPSTWNEQFF. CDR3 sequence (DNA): TGTGCCAGCAGCCCTAGTACCTGGAATGAGCAGTTCTTC.

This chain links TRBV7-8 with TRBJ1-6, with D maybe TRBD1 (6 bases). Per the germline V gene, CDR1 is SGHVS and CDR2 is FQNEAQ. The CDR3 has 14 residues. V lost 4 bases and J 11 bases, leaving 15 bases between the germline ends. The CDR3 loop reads CASSSSQGPAPLHF. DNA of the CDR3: TGTGCCAGCAGCTCTTCACAGGGTCCAGCACCCCTCCACTTT. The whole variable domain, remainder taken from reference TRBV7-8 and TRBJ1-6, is GAGVSQSPRYKVAKRGQDVALRCDPISGHVSLFWYQQALGQGPEFLTYFQNEAQLDKSGLPSDRFFAERPEGSVSTLKIQRTQQEDSAVYLCASSSSQGPAPLHFGNGTRLTVT.

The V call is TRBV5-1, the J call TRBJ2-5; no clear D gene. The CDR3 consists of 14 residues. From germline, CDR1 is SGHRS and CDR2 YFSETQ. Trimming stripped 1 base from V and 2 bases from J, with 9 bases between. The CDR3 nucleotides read TGCGCCAGCAGCTTGACTACCAAGCAAGAGACCCAGTACTTC. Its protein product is CASSLTTKQETQYF.

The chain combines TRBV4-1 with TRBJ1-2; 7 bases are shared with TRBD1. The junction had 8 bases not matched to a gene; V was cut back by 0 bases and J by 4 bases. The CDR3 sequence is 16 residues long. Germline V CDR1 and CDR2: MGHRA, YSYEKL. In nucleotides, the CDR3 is TGCGCCAGCAGCCAAGACGGCGACAGGGTCCCCTATGGCTACACCTTC. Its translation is CASSQDGDRVPYGYTF.